The 29 T cell receptor beta chains listed next were all sequenced from one sample in a study of shared clonotypes between healthy human individuals. Using immunoSEQ multiplex PCR, the repertoire was profiled, and TCRdb retains in-frame clones only, with some absent. The table records approximately 530,000 clones, roughly 95% of them present only once. The sequencing sample was made of naive CD4+ T cells sorted from blood. As to subset: CD45RA+ positively selected. The receptors come from a woman between 25 and 40 years old in good health.

CDR3 coding DNA: TGTGCCAGCAGCTTTACCCTCAGGGATTATGGCTACACCTTC. Amino acid sequence: CASSFTLRDYGYTF. The J gene is TRBJ1-2, the V gene TRBV5-5; D is perhaps TRBD1 (5 bases). CDR1 and CDR2 from the germline V gene are SGHKS and YYEKEE (reference sequence). V lost 2 bases, J lost 5 bases, and 13 bases lay in between. The CDR3 covers 14 residues. Supplemented by reference TRBV5-5 and TRBJ1-2, the full variable domain reads DAGVTQSPTHLIKTRGQQVTLRCSPISGHKSVSWYQQVLGQGPQFIFQYYEKEERGRGNFPDRFSARQFPNYSSELNVNALLLGDSALYLCASSFTLRDYGYTFGSGTRLTVV.

V usage is TRBV19 and J usage is TRBJ1-4; tentatively, D is TRBD1 (5 bases). This CDR3 is 18 amino acids long. Looked up from germline, CDR1 is LNHDA and CDR2 is SQIVND (reference sequence). V was pared by 3 bases and J by 0 bases, with 17 bases between. CDR3 protein: CASSIEGPTAATNEKLFF. CDR3 DNA: TGTGCCAGTAGTATTGAGGGCCCGACAGCGGCAACTAATGAAAAACTGTTTTTT. Looking up the rest from reference TRBV19 and TRBJ1-4 gives the full variable domain: DGGITQSPKYLFRKEGQNVTLSCEQNLNHDAMYWYRQDPGQGLRLIYYSQIVNDFQKGDIAEGYSVSREKKESFPLTVTSAQKNPTAFYLCASSIEGPTAATNEKLFFGSGTQLSVL.

The chain links TRBV7-9 to TRBJ2-3; D may correspond to TRBD1 or TRBD2 (6 bases each). Germline V gene data show CDR1 as SEHNR and CDR2 as FQNEAQ (reference sequence). The CDR3 is 16 residues long. V was cut by 5 bases and J by 6 bases, with 21 bases left in between. CDR3 residues: CASSHALGGGRDTQYF. The CDR3 nucleotides read TGTGCCAGCAGCCACGCGCTCGGGGGCGGACGGGATACGCAGTATTTT.

V and J are TRBV29-1 and TRBJ2-1; tentatively, D is TRBD2 (7 bases). The germline CDR1 and CDR2 sequences are SQVTM and ANQGSEA. V lost 5 bases and J 3 bases, leaving 14 bases between the germline ends. This CDR3 spans 14 amino acids. CDR3 protein: CSVRGGTDYNEQFF. CDR3 sequence (DNA): TGCAGCGTTAGGGGGGGGACGGACTACAATGAGCAGTTCTTC.

The chain employs TRBV29-1 and TRBJ1-5; D unresolved. The CDR3 loop spans 14 amino acids. The germline gives CDR1 SQVTM, CDR2 ANQGSEA. V was cut by 1 base and J by 6 bases, with 13 bases left in between. In DNA, the CDR3 is TGCAGCGTTGAAGTCCGGGGAACTGGTCAGCCCCAGCATTTT. As protein: CSVEVRGTGQPQHF.

Worth noting for this clone: This same CDR3 is encoded by further DNA sequences in the sample. This chain links TRBV27 with TRBJ1-1; D is ambiguous. V was pared by 1 base and J by 2 bases, with 8 bases between. Germline values: CDR1 MNHEY, CDR2 SMNVEV (reference sequence). CDR3 length: 14 amino acids. The CDR3 nucleotides are TGTGCCAGCAGTTTATGGGCGGAAAACACTGAAGCTTTCTTT. Its translation: CASSLWAENTEAFF.

The gene calls are TRBV6-5 and TRBJ1-1; no clear D. CDR3 length equals 13 residues. Per germline, CDR1 MNHEY and CDR2 SVGAGI. Trimming left V 7 bases short and J 1 base short, with 10 bases between. CDR3 sequence: CASTNYKNTEAFF. The CDR3 bases are TGTGCCAGCACTAATTACAAGAACACTGAAGCTTTCTTT.

This clone was counted once. V gene TRBV6-5 combines with J gene TRBJ1-1; a weak D match, TRBD1 (6 bases). Germline CDR1 is MNHEY and CDR2 is SVGAGI. The length of the CDR3 is 14 residues. The germline V and J ends were trimmed by 1 base and 4 bases, with 10 bases remaining between them. DNA of the CDR3: TGTGCCAGCAGTTACTTACAGGGCGGCACTGAAGCTTTCTTT. Protein sequence: CASSYLQGGTEAFF.

The DNA of the CDR3 is TGTGCCAGCAAAAAACGGGGAGGGGGGCCGTACTTC. Translating it yields CASKKRGGGPYF. The V and J genes are TRBV28 and TRBJ2-7; D is perhaps TRBD2 (7 bases). This CDR3 spans 12 amino acids. V shed 7 bases and J shed 12 bases, with 19 bases lying between them. Germline values: CDR1 MDHEN, CDR2 SYDVKM.

This chain connects TRBV5-8 to TRBJ2-7, with D perhaps being TRBD1 or TRBD2 (6 bases each). The CDR3 extends over 14 amino acids. Germline V gene data show CDR1 as SGHTS and CDR2 as YDEGEE. Trimming took 4 bases from V and 3 from J, leaving 14 bases between them. The CDR3 region has the DNA TGTGCCAGCAGCCAACAGGGAGGAATCTACGAGCAGTACTTC. Residues: CASSQQGGIYEQYF.

The rearrangement links TRBV6-1 to TRBJ1-2, with 7 bases fitting TRBD1. This CDR3 contains 14 residues. V shed 6 bases and J 4 bases; nucleotides not matched to a gene: 8. Germline-derived CDR1 and CDR2 are MNHNS and SASEGT. The CDR3 DNA reads as TGTGCCAGCAGGGAACCGGGACAGATCTATGGCTACACCTTC. This sequence encodes CASREPGQIYGYTF.

This rearrangement joins TRBV28 to TRBJ2-1, with unresolved D. The CDR3 is 17 residues long. Between the trimmed V and J ends, which lost 5 bases and 6 bases, there was a span of 23 bases. CDR1 is MDHEN, CDR2 SYDVKM, per germline. The CDR3 reads CASSPNRLGIPGNEQFF. The CDR3 coding sequence is TGTGCCAGCAGTCCGAACCGACTGGGGATCCCGGGCAATGAGCAGTTCTTC. Full variable domain (outside the CDR3, taken from reference TRBV28 and TRBJ2-1): DVKVTQSSRYLVKRTGEKVFLECVQDMDHENMFWYRQDPGLGLRLIYFSYDVKMKEKGDIPEGYSVSREKKERFSLILESASTNQTSMYLCASSPNRLGIPGNEQFFGPGTRLTVL.

This chain links TRBV11-1 with TRBJ2-7; tentatively, D is TRBD1 (5 bases). The germline V gene has CDR1 SGHAT and CDR2 FQDESV (reference sequence). This CDR3 contains 15 residues. V was pared by 1 base and J by 5 bases, with 15 bases between. Here the CDR3 DNA reads TGTGCCAGCAGCTTAGAACTATGGGGCGTCGACGAGCAGTACTTC. Protein sequence: CASSLELWGVDEQYF.

J is TRBJ2-1 and V is TRBV15; no firm D call. Germline V CDR1 and CDR2: LNHNV, YYDKDF (reference sequence). V shed 0 bases and J shed 4 bases, with 16 bases lying between them. CDR3 length: 17 amino acids. The CDR3, as DNA: TGTGCCACCAGCAGAGATAACGTTAGGTCAGGATACAATGAGCAGTTCTTC. Encoded protein: CATSRDNVRSGYNEQFF.

This chain links TRBV10-3 with TRBJ2-7, with 14 bases fitting TRBD2. The length of the CDR3 is 16 residues. The germline V gene encodes CDR1 ENHRY and CDR2 SYGVKD. V trimming: 4 bases; J trimming: 0 bases; junction bases outside the gene matches: 2. CDR3 protein: CAISVGTSGSSYEQYF. DNA for the CDR3: TGTGCCATCAGTGTAGGGACTAGCGGGAGCTCCTACGAGCAGTACTTC.

This sequence joins TRBV4-1 and TRBJ2-1; 7 bases line up with TRBD2. Germline V gives CDR1 MGHRA, CDR2 YSYEKL. This CDR3 contains 16 residues. Germline trimming cut 0 bases from V and 10 bases from J; bases unmatched to any gene: 12. CDR3 residues: CASSQDRDSGWREQFF. The CDR3 DNA sequence: TGCGCCAGCAGCCAAGATCGGGATAGCGGGTGGCGGGAGCAGTTCTTC.

This chain links TRBV28 with TRBJ2-7; 8 bases map to TRBD1. CDR1 is MDHEN and CDR2 is SYDVKM in the germline V gene. Trimming took 3 bases from V and 4 from J; bases not matched to a gene: 11. This CDR3 spans 16 amino acids. The CDR3 nucleotides are TGTGCCAGCAGTTTCCGGTTAGGACAGGGCGGGTACGAGCAGTACTTC. This codes for CASSFRLGQGGYEQYF.

V usage is TRBV5-1 and J usage is TRBJ1-2; no clear D gene. The CDR3 extends over 14 amino acids. Trimming left V 0 bases short and J 1 base short, with 7 bases between. Germline V gene data show CDR1 as SGHRS and CDR2 as YFSETQ. CDR3 sequence: CASSLETYNYGYTF. The CDR3 nucleotides are TGCGCCAGCAGCTTGGAAACGTATAACTATGGCTACACCTTC.

The chain has TRBV18 and TRBJ1-5, with 9 bases matching TRBD1. The J segment lost 2 bases and the V segment lost 4 bases, leaving 0 bases of the junction unmatched. The length of the CDR3 is 14 residues. The germline V gene has CDR1 KGHSH and CDR2 LQKENI. Written as DNA, the CDR3 is TGTGCCAGCTCACGGACAGGGGGCAATCAGCCCCAGCATTTT. It codes for CASSRTGGNQPQHF.

The V and J genes are TRBV19 and TRBJ1-5; unclear D gene. CDR1 LNHDA and CDR2 SQIVND come from the germline V gene (reference sequence). The CDR3 is 12 residues long. V was trimmed by 3 bases and J by 5 bases, leaving 5 bases between them. The CDR3 nucleotides are TGTGCCAGTAGTATCACTCATCAGCCCCAGCATTTT. Encoded protein: CASSITHQPQHF.

V is TRBV7-2 and J is TRBJ1-5; the D gene is possibly TRBD1 (5 bases). V lost 5 bases to trimming and J lost 7 bases, with 18 bases between them. Per germline, CDR1 SGHTA and CDR2 FQGNSA. The CDR3 loop spans 15 amino acids. CDR3 DNA: TGTGCCAGCAGCCTCCGCTCGGGGGAGGGGCAGCCCCAGCATTTT. Protein sequence: CASSLRSGEGQPQHF.

On this clone itself: Distinct nucleotide sequences in the sample also encode this CDR3. The gene calls are TRBV18 and TRBJ1-2; tentatively, D is TRBD1 (5 bases). Per germline, CDR1 KGHSH and CDR2 LQKENI. V lost 6 bases and J lost 0, with 11 bases in between. There are 14 residues in the CDR3. The CDR3 DNA reads TGTGCCAGCTCCCCTCAGGGTACTAACTATGGCTACACCTTC. Translated, it gives CASSPQGTNYGYTF.

Concerning this clone: An end of the junction differs from the germline gene, which may be a read error. The chain employs TRBV7-9 and TRBJ2-7; D might be TRBD1 (6 bases). Looked up from germline, CDR1 is SEHNR and CDR2 is FQNEAQ (reference sequence). CDR3 length equals 15 residues. The CDR3 region is CASSLPQGRSHEQYF. In DNA form, the CDR3 reads TGTGCCAGCAGCTTGCCCCAGGGGCGCTCCCACGAGCAGTACTTC.

The chain uses TRBV28 and TRBJ2-7, with 11 bases aligning to TRBD1. The CDR3 is 17 amino acids. Germline loops: CDR1 MDHEN, CDR2 SYDVKM. V was clipped by 5 bases and J by 3 bases; unmatched bases: 12. The CDR3 DNA reads TGTGCCAGCAGTCATAAACTCACCGGGACAGGGGGCTACGAGCAGTACTTC. Amino acids: CASSHKLTGTGGYEQYF.

This clone was observed once. The J gene is TRBJ1-3, the V gene TRBV19, with D uncertain. The germline V gene encodes CDR1 LNHDA and CDR2 SQIVND (reference sequence). This CDR3 is built from 17 residues. Trimming removed 6 bases from V and 1 base from J, with 19 bases in between. The CDR3 DNA is TGTGCCAGTAGGACCAGCGGCCGCGCCCCGTCTGGAAACACCATATATTTT. It yields the protein CASRTSGRAPSGNTIYF.

This chain uses TRBV7-9 with TRBJ2-2, with D uncertain. V lost 1 base and J 6 bases, leaving 9 bases between the germline ends. The CDR3 runs to 14 residues. Germline V gives CDR1 SEHNR, CDR2 FQNEAQ (reference sequence). The CDR3 spells CASSLDGQSGELFF. The CDR3 nucleotides are TGTGCCAGCAGCTTAGATGGGCAGTCCGGGGAGCTGTTTTTT. The whole variable domain, filled in from reference TRBV7-9 and TRBJ2-2, reads DTGVSQNPRHKITKRGQNVTFRCDPISEHNRLYWYRQTLGQGPEFLTYFQNEAQLEKSRLLSDRFSAERPKGSFSTLEIQRTEQGDSAMYLCASSLDGQSGELFFGEGSRLTVL.

J is TRBJ2-5 and V is TRBV18; 10 bases line up with TRBD1. Germline-derived CDR1 and CDR2 are KGHSH and LQKENI. This CDR3 is 16 amino acids long. The V and J ends lost 3 bases and 5 bases, in that order; junction bases with no gene match: 9. The CDR3, as DNA: TGTGCCAGCTCACCTCCACGGGGACAGGGGCTTGAGACCCAGTACTTC. This gives the protein CASSPPRGQGLETQYF.

This chain connects TRBV27 to TRBJ1-2; D is ambiguous. V lost 3 bases, J lost 4 bases, and 9 bases lay in between. There are 13 residues in the CDR3. Germline V gives CDR1 MNHEY, CDR2 SMNVEV (reference sequence). The CDR3 sequence is CASSLNGFYGYTF. CDR3 sequence (DNA): TGTGCCAGCAGTTTGAACGGCTTCTATGGCTACACCTTC.

V gene TRBV30 combines with J gene TRBJ2-5; a weak D match, TRBD1 (5 bases). Looked up from germline, CDR1 is GTSNPN and CDR2 is SVGIG (reference sequence). V lost 3 bases, J lost 11 bases, and 19 bases lay in between. The CDR3 has 13 residues. The CDR3, as DNA: TGTGCCTGGAGGGGGCCGTCACCGCTAGAGCAGTACTTC. Amino acids: CAWRGPSPLEQYF.